This T cell receptor beta chain was identified in a study of cytomegalovirus exposure and HLA in healthy donors. Study-wide context: Unique TCR beta sequences numbering about 100 million came from roughly 180 million T cells in an earlier analysis. Findings and caveats of the study: An assumption of roughly uniform sequencing depth across donors underlay the presence/absence analyses. Earlier analysis looked at TCR beta V segments, and most were productive about 87% or about 30% of the time.

The PCR was carried out with 60 Vbeta primers and 13 Jbeta primers. This table comes from immunoSEQ multiplex PCR, and its TCRdb copy is limited to in-frame clones, with some not included. The sample carries about 210,000 clones, roughly four fifths recorded once. The germline gives CDR1 SGHTA, CDR2 FQGNSA. This CDR3 is built from 12 residues. Trimming left V 5 bases short and J 5 bases short, with 9 bases between. Notes on this clone: The antigen is unknown.

The chain uses TRBV7-2 and TRBJ1-2, with D unclear. The TCR originated in a woman between 50 and 59 years old in good health and CMV-seropositive. Sequencing was performed on PBMCs. The CDR3 nucleotides read TGTGCCAGCAGCCCCGACTCTTATGGCTACACCTTC. Its translation is CASSPDSYGYTF.